The 8 T cell receptor beta chains below all came from one sample that was sequenced in a study of Graves' ophthalmopathy and Graves' hyperthyroidism. The TCR beta CDR3 regions underwent amplification from RNA transcripts. First-round RT-PCR used HTBI primers; second-round multiplex PCR followed. A single record per CDR3 protein comes from TCRdb applying MiXCR to the multiplex PCR reads. The sample lists about 620,000 distinct CDR3 sequences, roughly 20% seen once, with 7.1% in the top ten. The sample comprised peripheral blood. These receptors were collected from a woman between 18 and 29 years old with stable Graves' hyperthyroidism. Some clones in this sample may be carry-over from other donors' samples.

In its sample, this clonotype was seen many times. V is TRBV28 and J is TRBJ2-2; 7 positions agree with TRBD1. The CDR3 is 15 residues long. Germline CDR1 is MDHEN and CDR2 is SYDVKM. V dropped 6 bases and J dropped 8; count of bases not matched to a gene: 12. CDR3 residues: CASSPRQGRTGELFF. The CDR3 DNA reads TGTGCCAGCAGCCCAAGACAGGGACGTACGGGGGAGCTGTTTTTT.

This clonotype has only a few counts. V gene TRBV20-1 combines with J gene TRBJ1-6; 8 bases are shared with TRBD1. Germline values: CDR1 DFQATT, CDR2 SNEGSKA (reference sequence). J gave up 7 bases and V 6 bases, and 11 bases lay outside the gene matches. This CDR3 has 15 amino acids. The DNA for the CDR3 is TGCAGTGCAACGGAGGGGACAGGACCAAATTCACCCCTCCACTTT. It is translated as CSATEGTGPNSPLHF.

This clonotype was found many times. The chain recombines TRBV7-3 with TRBJ1-1; possible D gene TRBD1, 5 bases. Germline-derived CDR1 and CDR2 are SGHTA and FQGTGA. V was cut by 5 bases and J by 7 bases, with 14 bases left in between. The CDR3 is made up of 13 amino acids. CDR3 DNA: TGTGCCAGCAGCGGGGGAGGGTTTGGTGAAGCTTTCTTT. It encodes CASSGGGFGEAFF.

This clonotype showed up just a few times. J is TRBJ1-1 and V is TRBV7-9, with D unclear. V was pared by 1 base and J by 1 base, with 10 bases between. This CDR3 comprises 15 residues. In germline, CDR1 is SEHNR, CDR2 FQNEAQ (reference sequence). In DNA form, the CDR3 reads TGTGCCAGCAGCTTAGAGGTGGGTCCGAACACTGAAGCTTTCTTT. Its protein is CASSLEVGPNTEAFF.

This clonotype was counted many times. V is TRBV6-5 and J is TRBJ2-5, with D possibly being TRBD1 (6 bases). Germline V gene sequence: CDR1 MNHEY, CDR2 SVGAGI. The ends were cut back, 6 bases at V and 3 bases at J, with 11 bases in the middle. The CDR3 contains 13 residues. CDR3 sequence reads: CASSLQGKETQYF. The CDR3 DNA is TGTGCCAGCAGCCTACAGGGCAAAGAGACCCAGTACTTC.

The sample holds many counts of this clonotype. This sequence joins TRBV27 and TRBJ2-5; D not resolved. The germline V and J ends were trimmed by 2 bases and 0 bases, with 4 bases remaining between them. CDR1 and CDR2 from the germline V gene are MNHEY and SMNVEV (reference sequence). This CDR3 region has 13 residues. This CDR3 is CASSLLNQETQYF. In DNA, the CDR3 is TGTGCCAGCAGTTTACTAAACCAAGAGACCCAGTACTTC.

This clonotype was found many times. The chain couples TRBV27 to TRBJ1-5; 7 nucleotides line up with TRBD1. Germline CDR1 reads MNHEY; CDR2 reads SMNVEV (reference sequence). The CDR3 is made up of 14 amino acids. V lost 0 bases, J lost 4 bases, and 0 bases stayed unmatched. The CDR3, as DNA: TGTGCCAGCAGTTTATCGGACAGGAATCAGCCCCAGCATTTT. This encodes CASSLSDRNQPQHF.

The chain carries TRBV20-1 and TRBJ1-2; D not certain. The CDR3 has 12 amino acids. With 3 bases removed from V and 2 bases from J, the gap between germline ends came to 7 bases. The germline V gene encodes CDR1 DFQATT and CDR2 SNEGSKA (reference sequence). The CDR3 region has the DNA TGCAGTGCTAGGGACGTGAACTATGGCTACACCTTC. The encoded protein is CSARDVNYGYTF.